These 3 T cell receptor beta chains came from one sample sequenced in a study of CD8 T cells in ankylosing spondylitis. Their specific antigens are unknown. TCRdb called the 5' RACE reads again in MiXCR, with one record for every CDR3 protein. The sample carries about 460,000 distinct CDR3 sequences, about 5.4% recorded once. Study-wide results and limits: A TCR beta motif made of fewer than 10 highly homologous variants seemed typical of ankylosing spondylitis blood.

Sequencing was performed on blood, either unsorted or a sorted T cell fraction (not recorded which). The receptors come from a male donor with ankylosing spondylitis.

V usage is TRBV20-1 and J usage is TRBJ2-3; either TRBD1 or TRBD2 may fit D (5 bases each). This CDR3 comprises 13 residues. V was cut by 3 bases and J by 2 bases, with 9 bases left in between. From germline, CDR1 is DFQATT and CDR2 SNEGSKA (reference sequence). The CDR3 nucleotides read TGCAGTGCTAGGGGGACCCTCACAGATACGCAGTATTTT. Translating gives CSARGTLTDTQYF.

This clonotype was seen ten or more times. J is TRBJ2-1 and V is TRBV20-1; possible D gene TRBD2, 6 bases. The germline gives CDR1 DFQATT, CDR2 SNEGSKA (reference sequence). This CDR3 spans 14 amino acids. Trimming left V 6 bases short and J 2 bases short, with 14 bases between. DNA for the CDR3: TGCAGTGCAGCGAAGCCTAGCGCCTACAATGAGCAGTTCTTC. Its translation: CSAAKPSAYNEQFF.

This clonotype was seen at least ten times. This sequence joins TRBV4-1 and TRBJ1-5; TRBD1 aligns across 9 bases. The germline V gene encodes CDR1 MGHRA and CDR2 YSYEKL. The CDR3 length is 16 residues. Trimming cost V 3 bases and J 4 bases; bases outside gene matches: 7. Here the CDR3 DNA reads TGCGCCAGCAGCCAGGGCTCGGACAGGGGAAATCAGCCCCAGCATTTT. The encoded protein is CASSQGSDRGNQPQHF.